This T cell receptor (beta chain) was sequenced during a study of blood T cell repertoires in COVID-19. At the level of the study: Samples of COVID-19 (acute and convalescent) were obtained from the United States, Italy and Spain. PBMCs, B-cell-depleted T cells, or T cells were the source of the cDNA or gDNA that made up the material.

Authors' processing steps: Reference gene primer amplification gave estimated nucleated cell counts. Profiling relied on immunoSEQ multiplex PCR, and the TCRdb table lists in-frame clones only, not all of them. The D gene and trimming were derived from the DNA, and the V and J assignments and clone size from that table. Among approximately 53,000 clones, 70% to 90% were seen once, and the ten largest hold roughly a quarter. CDR1 and CDR2 (germline): MNHEY, SVGAGI. With 10 bases removed from V and 5 bases from J, the gap between germline ends came to 14 bases. CDR3 length equals 12 residues. Sequenced: peripheral blood. V and J are TRBV6-5 and TRBJ2-5; perhaps TRBD2 as D (5 bases). This clonotype originated in a human donor in a cohort sampled during active COVID-19. CDR3 nucleotides: TGTGCCACTTCGGGGTCTGGGGAGACCCAGTACTTC. Translation: CATSGSGETQYF.